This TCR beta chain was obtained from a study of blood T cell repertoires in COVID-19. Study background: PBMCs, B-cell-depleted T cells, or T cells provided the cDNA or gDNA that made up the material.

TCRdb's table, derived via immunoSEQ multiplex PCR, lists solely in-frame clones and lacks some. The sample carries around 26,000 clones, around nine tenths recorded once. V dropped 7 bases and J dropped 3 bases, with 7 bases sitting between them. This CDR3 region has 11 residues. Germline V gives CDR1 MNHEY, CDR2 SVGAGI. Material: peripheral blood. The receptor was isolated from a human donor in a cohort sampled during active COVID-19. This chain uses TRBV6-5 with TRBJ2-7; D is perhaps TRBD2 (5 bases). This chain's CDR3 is CASKAGYEQYF. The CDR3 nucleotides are TGTGCCAGCAAGGCGGGCTACGAGCAGTACTTC.